This T cell receptor (beta chain) stems from a study of Ad26.COV2.S vaccination and SARS-CoV-2 variants. In germline, CDR1 is SNHLY, CDR2 FYNNEI. CDR3 length equals 14 residues. V was cut by 4 bases and J by 5 bases, with 12 bases left in between. Sample treatment: approximately 18 received Ad26.COV2.S at low or high dose, single or two shots; roughly 5 received placebo; per-sample allocation not given. The study sampled participants on day 63 after the first vaccine or placebo injection. Libraries were prepared by immunoSEQ multiplex PCR; TCRdb keeps only in-frame clonotypes and omits some of them. The table lists some 420,000 clones, around 89% of them singletons, with 3.6% in the top ten.

The TCR was taken from a person between 18 and 60 years old who received the Ad26.COV2.S COVID-19 vaccine or a placebo. This specimen was peripheral blood, taken in a trial of Ad26.COV2.S vaccine versus placebo. V gene TRBV2 combines with J gene TRBJ1-5; D perhaps matches TRBD1 (5 bases). The CDR3 coding sequence is TGTGCCAGCAGTGGGTCGGGGGGGGATCAGCCCCAGCATTTT. Amino acids: CASSGSGGDQPQHF.